This T cell receptor beta chain was sequenced in a study of shared clonotypes between healthy human individuals. Donors, without exception, were Caucasian adults residing in Nashville, Tennessee. General study points: When compared with the clonotypes that were shared by all four sorted-subset donors, the non-shared clonotypes turned out to have lower generation probabilities.

The CDR3 sequence is 15 residues long. Germline assignment: CDR1 SNHLY and CDR2 FYNNEI. V trimming: 6 bases; J trimming: 2 bases; junction bases outside the gene matches: 10. Template for every sorted-subset replicate PCR totaled about 0.2 ug DNA, 25,000 to 30,000 T cell genomes. TCRdb's table, derived via immunoSEQ multiplex PCR, lists solely in-frame clones and lacks some. The sample holds roughly 2.6 million clones, approximately 92% seen once. A word on this clone: Its antigen remains unknown.

Sequencing was carried out using naive CD4+ T cells sorted from blood. Subset of the sample: CD45RA+ positively selected. The sequence was collected from a man younger than 35 in good health. The gene calls are TRBV2 and TRBJ2-7; 7 bases agree with TRBD1. CDR3 nucleotides: TGTGCCAGCAGAAGAGACGGGACAGCTCCCTACGAGCAGTACTTC. Translation gives CASRRDGTAPYEQYF.